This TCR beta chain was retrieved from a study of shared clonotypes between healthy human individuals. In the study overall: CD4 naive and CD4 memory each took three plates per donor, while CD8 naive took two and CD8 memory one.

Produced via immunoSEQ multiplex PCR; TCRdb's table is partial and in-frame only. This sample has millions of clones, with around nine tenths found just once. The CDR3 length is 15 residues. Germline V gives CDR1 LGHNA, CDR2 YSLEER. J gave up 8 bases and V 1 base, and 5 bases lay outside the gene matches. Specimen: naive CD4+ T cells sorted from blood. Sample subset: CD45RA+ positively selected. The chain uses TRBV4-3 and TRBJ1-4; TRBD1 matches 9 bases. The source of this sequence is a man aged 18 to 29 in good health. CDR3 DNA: TGCGCCAGCAGCCAAGGGGACAGGGATGAGGAAAAACTGTTTTTT. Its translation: CASSQGDRDEEKLFF.